This TCR beta chain comes out of a study of cytomegalovirus exposure and HLA in healthy donors. Primers included in the PCR were 60 Vbeta and 13 Jbeta primers. Only in-frame clones appear in the TCRdb table, and some are missing; sequencing was by immunoSEQ multiplex PCR. The sample shows around 120,000 clones, about 80% of them seen only once. General observations from the study: Some V segments, TRBV6-2 and TRBV6-3 among them, were indistinguishable and were therefore excluded. Using a false discovery rate of 0.05, a later analysis showed that 16,951 TCR beta sequences were associated with HLA alleles.

Germline V CDR1 and CDR2: PRHDT, FYEKMQ (reference sequence). V shed 2 bases, J shed 6 bases, and the junction held 4 bases outside the gene matches. The CDR3 extends over 13 amino acids. A word on this clone: Antigen: not known.

This clonotype was obtained from a female donor in good health and CMV-seropositive. This chain connects TRBV13 to TRBJ2-7; the match to TRBD2 covers 7 bases. Sample: PBMCs. DNA for the CDR3: TGTGCCAGCAGCTTAAGGGAGGGGATCGAGCAGTACTTC. Translated: CASSLREGIEQYF.